The rows below give T cell receptor beta chains drawn from one sample of a study of blood T cell repertoires in COVID-19. The method was immunoSEQ multiplex PCR; TCRdb's version includes in-frame clones alone and lacks a portion of them. The data show 200,000 to 250,000 clones, 83% seen once. Sequencing was carried out using peripheral blood. The receptors derive from a woman in her twenties or thirties with COVID-19, enrolled during active disease. The CDR3 runs from the conserved cysteine through the conserved F or W. Each record gives: V gene, clone size, J gene, CDR3 protein. Some rows have no size entry. The others give once, few or many, or a class for an expanded clone.

v_gene: TRBV19; abundance: .; j_gene: TRBJ2-2; CDR3aa: CASSIESSRTGELFF
v_gene: TRBV9; abundance: .; j_gene: TRBJ1-6; CDR3aa: CASSGGQGDSPLHF
v_gene: TRBV3-1/TRBV3-2; abundance: .; j_gene: TRBJ2-6; CDR3aa: CASSPDLSGANVLTF
v_gene: TRBV6-1; abundance: .; j_gene: TRBJ1-1; CDR3aa: CASSEDPGQGVIAFF
v_gene: TRBV6-1; abundance: .; j_gene: TRBJ2-5; CDR3aa: CASSEVPGLAGVRETQYF
v_gene: TRBV15; abundance: .; j_gene: TRBJ2-7; CDR3aa: CATSSPRQVLCEQYF
v_gene: TRBV5-5; abundance: .; j_gene: TRBJ2-7; CDR3aa: CASSLAGLPYEQYF
v_gene: TRBV6-2/TRBV6-3; abundance: once; j_gene: TRBJ1-5; CDR3aa: CASSDNSLPRPQHF
v_gene: TRBV11-3; abundance: once; j_gene: TRBJ2-6; CDR3aa: CASSFGQGTSGANVLTF
v_gene: TRBV27; abundance: .; j_gene: TRBJ1-1; CDR3aa: CASSSPIRGGNTEAFF
v_gene: TRBV4-1; abundance: .; j_gene: TRBJ2-7; CDR3aa: CASSQAPSQSYEQYF
v_gene: TRBV2; abundance: .; j_gene: TRBJ2-5; CDR3aa: CASKSEETQYF
v_gene: TRBV7-2; abundance: .; j_gene: TRBJ2-7; CDR3aa: CASSLVQRGSYEQYF
v_gene: TRBV27; abundance: .; j_gene: TRBJ1-4; CDR3aa: CASSLRDRGEKLFF
v_gene: TRBV18; abundance: .; j_gene: TRBJ1-1; CDR3aa: CASSSDRGGTEAFF
v_gene: TRBV19; abundance: .; j_gene: TRBJ2-6; CDR3aa: CASSRGVGANVLTF
v_gene: TRBV12-5; abundance: .; j_gene: TRBJ2-1; CDR3aa: CASGSGTGGGEQFF
v_gene: TRBV4-3; abundance: .; j_gene: TRBJ2-1; CDR3aa: CASSQDPSGGAGDNEQFF
v_gene: TRBV11-2; abundance: .; j_gene: TRBJ1-5; CDR3aa: CASSWADRWVKVQPQHF
v_gene: TRBV12-5; abundance: .; j_gene: TRBJ2-3; CDR3aa: CASGLVRGTGSTDTQYF
v_gene: TRBV29-1; abundance: once; j_gene: TRBJ2-7; CDR3aa: CSVLGQGPYEQYF
v_gene: TRBV18; abundance: .; j_gene: TRBJ2-7; CDR3aa: CASSPKRQGMNEQYF
v_gene: TRBV7-2; abundance: .; j_gene: TRBJ2-2; CDR3aa: CASSSVQGDTGELFF
v_gene: TRBV19; abundance: .; j_gene: TRBJ1-2; CDR3aa: CASSIRDSDNYGYTF
v_gene: TRBV2; abundance: .; j_gene: TRBJ2-7; CDR3aa: CASDGQGHYEQYF
v_gene: TRBV4-3; abundance: .; j_gene: TRBJ1-6; CDR3aa: CASSQDRTDSNSPLHF
v_gene: TRBV3-1/TRBV3-2; abundance: .; j_gene: TRBJ2-5; CDR3aa: CASSQDRRTGENQETQYF
v_gene: TRBV11-2; abundance: .; j_gene: TRBJ2-7; CDR3aa: CASSLATGMSYEQYF
v_gene: TRBV4-1; abundance: many; j_gene: TRBJ2-3; CDR3aa: CASSQKPGQGADTQYF
v_gene: TRBV5-4; abundance: .; j_gene: TRBJ1-6; CDR3aa: CASGNRGEDSPLHF
v_gene: TRBV10-1; abundance: .; j_gene: TRBJ1-4; CDR3aa: CASSEAGDSTNEKLFF